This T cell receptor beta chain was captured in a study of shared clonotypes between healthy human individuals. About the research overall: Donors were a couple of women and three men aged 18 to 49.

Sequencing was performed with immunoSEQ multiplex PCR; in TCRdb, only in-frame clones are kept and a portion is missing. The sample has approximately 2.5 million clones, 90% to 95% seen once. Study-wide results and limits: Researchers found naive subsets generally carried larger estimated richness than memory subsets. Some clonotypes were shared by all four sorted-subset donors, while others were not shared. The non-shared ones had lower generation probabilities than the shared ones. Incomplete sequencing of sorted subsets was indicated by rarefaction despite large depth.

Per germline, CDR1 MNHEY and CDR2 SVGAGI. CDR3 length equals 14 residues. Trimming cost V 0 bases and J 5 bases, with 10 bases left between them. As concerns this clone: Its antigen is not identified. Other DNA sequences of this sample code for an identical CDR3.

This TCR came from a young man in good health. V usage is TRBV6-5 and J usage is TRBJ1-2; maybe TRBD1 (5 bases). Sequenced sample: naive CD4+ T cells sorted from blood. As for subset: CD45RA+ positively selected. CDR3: CASSYSGRVYGYTF. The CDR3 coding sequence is TGTGCCAGCAGTTACTCGGGCAGGGTTTATGGCTACACCTTC.